This is a list of T cell receptor beta chains from one sample in a study of blood T cells in healthy people across ages. TCRdb independently ran MiXCR on the 5' RACE reads; one entry per CDR3 protein. Of 1.5 million to 2 million distinct CDR3 sequences in the sample, just under 50% were seen once. The sequenced material came from blood. Receptors were obtained from a woman aged 40-49 years in good health. CDR3s leave out the opening cysteine and the closing phenylalanine or tryptophan.

v_gene	CDR3aa
TRBV6-2/TRBV6-3	ASSKRVGPQETQY
TRBV4-3	ASSQGGPRRFHGANVLT
TRBV7-2	ASSGKGASGGAADTQY
TRBV6-4	ASARTASYEQY
TRBV2	ASGRPEIGTNYEQY
TRBV4-2	ASSRTGSQETQY
TRBV27	ASSRTSYYEQY
TRBV20-1	SATFGPVDTQY
TRBV19	ASSIGDRGIVAKNIQY
TRBV28	ASSRFGDRNNFGPGYT
TRBV28	ASSLMNGPNTGELF
TRBV27	ANSPQITQGTQY
TRBV7-2	ASLDQGPWSNEQF
TRBV7-9	ASSLDTSGEQY
TRBV20-1	SARADGNQPQH
TRBV7-8	ASSLEHGSTNEKLF
TRBV21-1	ASSKVCRGRFEQY
TRBV28	ASSTPRDTDDYGYT